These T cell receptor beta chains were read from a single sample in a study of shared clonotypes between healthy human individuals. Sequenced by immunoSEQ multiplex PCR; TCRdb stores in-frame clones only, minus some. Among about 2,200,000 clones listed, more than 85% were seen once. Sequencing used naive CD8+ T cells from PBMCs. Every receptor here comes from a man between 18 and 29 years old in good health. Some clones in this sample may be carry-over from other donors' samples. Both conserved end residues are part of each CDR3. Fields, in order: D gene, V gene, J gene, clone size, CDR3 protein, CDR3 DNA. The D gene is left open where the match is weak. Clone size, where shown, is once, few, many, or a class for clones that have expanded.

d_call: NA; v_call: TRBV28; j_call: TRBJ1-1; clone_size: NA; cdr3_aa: CASSQNTEAFF; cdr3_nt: TGTGCCAGCAGTCAGAACACTGAAGCTTTCTTT
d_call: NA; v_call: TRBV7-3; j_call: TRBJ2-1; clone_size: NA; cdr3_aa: CASSSGLHNEQFF; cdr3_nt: TGTGCCAGCAGCTCGGGACTCCACAATGAGCAGTTCTTC
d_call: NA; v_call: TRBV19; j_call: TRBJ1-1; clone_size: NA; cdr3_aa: CASTLGRTGNTEAFF; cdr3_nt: TGTGCCAGTACCCTAGGGAGGACGGGGAACACTGAAGCTTTCTTT
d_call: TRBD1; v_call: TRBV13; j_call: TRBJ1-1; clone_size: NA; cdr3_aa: CASSTADRVDEAFF; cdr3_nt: TGTGCCAGCAGCACCGCGGACAGGGTAGATGAAGCTTTCTTT
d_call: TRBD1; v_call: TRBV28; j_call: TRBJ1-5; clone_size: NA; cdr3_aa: CASSALTDRGNQPQHF; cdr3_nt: TGTGCCAGCAGTGCGTTGACCGACAGGGGGAATCAGCCCCAGCATTTT
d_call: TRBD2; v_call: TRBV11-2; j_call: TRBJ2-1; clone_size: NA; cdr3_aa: CASSGGVSGSLSEQFF; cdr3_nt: TGTGCCAGCAGCGGGGGAGTTAGCGGGAGTTTATCTGAGCAGTTCTTC
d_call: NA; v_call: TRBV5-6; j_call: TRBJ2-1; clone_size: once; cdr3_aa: CASSLGGSSYNEQFF; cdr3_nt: TGTGCCAGCAGCTTGGGTGGGAGCTCCTACAATGAGCAGTTCTTC
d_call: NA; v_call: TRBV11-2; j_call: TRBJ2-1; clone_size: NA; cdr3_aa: CAGSPAKLGRGSNEQFF; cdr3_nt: TGTGCCGGATCCCCCGCCAAGCTTGGCAGGGGAAGCAATGAGCAGTTCTTC
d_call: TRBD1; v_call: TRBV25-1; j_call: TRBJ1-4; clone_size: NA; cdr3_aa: CASRQGRGEKLFF; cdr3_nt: TGTGCCAGCCGACAGGGCCGGGGTGAAAAACTGTTTTTT
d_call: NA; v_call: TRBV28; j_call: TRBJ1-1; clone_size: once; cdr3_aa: CASSSQANTEAFF; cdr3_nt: TGTGCCAGCAGTTCCCAGGCAAACACTGAAGCTTTCTTT
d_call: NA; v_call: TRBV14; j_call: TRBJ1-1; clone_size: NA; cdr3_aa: CASSQVRVGTEAFF; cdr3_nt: TGTGCCAGCAGCCAAGTTAGGGTGGGGACTGAAGCTTTCTTT
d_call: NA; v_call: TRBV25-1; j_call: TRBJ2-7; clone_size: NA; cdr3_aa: CASPKPQGIPYEQYF; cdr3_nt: TGTGCCAGCCCCAAACCACAAGGGATACCCTACGAGCAGTACTTC
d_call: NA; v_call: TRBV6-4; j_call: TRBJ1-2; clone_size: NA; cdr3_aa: CASSDSRQGGGYTF; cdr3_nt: TGTGCCAGCAGTGACTCGAGGCAGGGTGGTGGCTACACCTTC
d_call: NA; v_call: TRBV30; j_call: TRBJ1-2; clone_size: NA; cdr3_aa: CAWSVEIRANYGYTF; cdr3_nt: TGTGCCTGGAGTGTAGAAATAAGAGCTAACTATGGCTACACCTTC
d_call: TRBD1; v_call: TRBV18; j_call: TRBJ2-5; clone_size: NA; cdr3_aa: CASSLQSGTASSTQYF; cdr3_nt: TGTGCCAGCTCACTACAATCCGGGACAGCCTCTTCGACCCAGTACTTC
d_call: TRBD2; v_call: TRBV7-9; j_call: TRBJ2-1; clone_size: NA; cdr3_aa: CASKIAGDYNEQFF; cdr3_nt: TGTGCCAGCAAAATAGCGGGAGACTACAATGAGCAGTTCTTC
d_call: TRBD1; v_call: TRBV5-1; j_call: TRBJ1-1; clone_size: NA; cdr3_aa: CASSRTGDEAFF; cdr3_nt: TGCGCCAGCAGTCGGACAGGGGATGAAGCTTTCTTT
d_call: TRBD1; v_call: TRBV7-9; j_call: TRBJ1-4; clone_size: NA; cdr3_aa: CASSATGASGEKLFF; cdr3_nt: TGTGCCAGCAGCGCAACAGGGGCCTCAGGGGAAAAACTGTTTTTT
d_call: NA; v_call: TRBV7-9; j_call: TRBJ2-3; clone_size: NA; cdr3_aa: CASSLVQRSTDTQYF; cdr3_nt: TGTGCCAGCAGCTTAGTACAGAGAAGCACAGATACGCAGTATTTT
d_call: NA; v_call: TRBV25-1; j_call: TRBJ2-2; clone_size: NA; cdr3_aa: CASSGGGRTGELFF; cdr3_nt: TGTGCCAGCAGTGGCGGCGGCCGGACCGGGGAGCTGTTTTTT
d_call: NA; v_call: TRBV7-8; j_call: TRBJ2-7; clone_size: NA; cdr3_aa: CASSLAAQMRPPYEQYF; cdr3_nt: TGTGCCAGCAGCTTAGCGGCTCAGATGCGTCCCCCCTACGAGCAGTACTTC
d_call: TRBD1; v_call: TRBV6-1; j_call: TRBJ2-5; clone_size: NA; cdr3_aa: CASSGGGTDWALGVTQYF; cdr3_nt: TGTGCCAGCAGTGGAGGTGGGACAGACTGGGCCCTCGGGGTGACCCAGTACTTC
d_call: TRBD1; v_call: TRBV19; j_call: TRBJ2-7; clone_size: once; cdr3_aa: CASSKAGGSSEQYF; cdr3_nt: TGTGCCAGTAGTAAGGCAGGGGGCTCATCCGAGCAGTACTTC
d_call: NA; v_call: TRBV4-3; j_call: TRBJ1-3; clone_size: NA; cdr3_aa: CASSQTPGGGNTIYF; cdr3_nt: TGCGCCAGCAGCCAAACCCCGGGTGGTGGAAACACCATATATTTT
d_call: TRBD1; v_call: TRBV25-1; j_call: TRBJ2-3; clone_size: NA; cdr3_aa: CASSELDRAYTDTQYF; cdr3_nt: TGTGCCAGCAGTGAATTAGACAGGGCCTACACAGATACGCAGTATTTT
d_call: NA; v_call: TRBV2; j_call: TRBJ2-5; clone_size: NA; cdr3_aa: CATLGGAGEQYF; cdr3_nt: TGTGCCACCCTAGGGGGGGCTGGGGAGCAGTACTTC
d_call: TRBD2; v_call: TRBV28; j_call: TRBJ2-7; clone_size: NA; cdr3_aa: CASSPGLAGFYEQYF; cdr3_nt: TGTGCCAGCAGTCCGGGACTAGCGGGGTTCTACGAGCAGTACTTC
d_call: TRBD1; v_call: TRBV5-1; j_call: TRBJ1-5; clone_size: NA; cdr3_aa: CASSSPWDREGNQPQHF; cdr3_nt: TGCGCCAGCAGCTCGCCGTGGGACAGGGAAGGGAATCAGCCCCAGCATTTT
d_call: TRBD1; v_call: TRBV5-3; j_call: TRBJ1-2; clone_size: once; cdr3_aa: CARSWSIGQGHYGYTF; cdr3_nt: TGTGCCAGAAGCTGGAGCATCGGACAGGGCCACTATGGCTACACCTTC
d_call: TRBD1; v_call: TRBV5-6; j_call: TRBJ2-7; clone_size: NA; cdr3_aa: CASSLVGDRNSYEQYF; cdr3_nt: TGTGCCAGCAGCTTGGTTGGGGACAGGAACTCCTACGAGCAGTACTTC
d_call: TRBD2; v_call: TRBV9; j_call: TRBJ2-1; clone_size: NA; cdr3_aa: CASSGTSGRTNEQFF; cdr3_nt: TGTGCCAGCAGCGGGACTAGCGGGAGAACGAATGAGCAGTTCTTC
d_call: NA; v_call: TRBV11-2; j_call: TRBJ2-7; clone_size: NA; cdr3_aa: CASSPRYEQYF; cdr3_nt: TGTGCCAGCAGCCCCCGCTACGAGCAGTACTTC
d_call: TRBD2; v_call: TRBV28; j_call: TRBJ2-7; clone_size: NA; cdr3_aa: CASRLAGGAYEQYF; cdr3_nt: TGTGCCAGCAGGCTAGCGGGAGGGGCATACGAGCAGTACTTC
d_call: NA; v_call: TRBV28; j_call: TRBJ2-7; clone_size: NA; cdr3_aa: CASSSQVLGALGEQYF; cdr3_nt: TGTGCCAGCAGTTCCCAGGTACTAGGGGCGCTCGGCGAGCAGTACTTC
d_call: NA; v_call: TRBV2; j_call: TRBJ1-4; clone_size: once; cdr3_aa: CASKEGMETNEKLFF; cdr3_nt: TGTGCCAGCAAAGAGGGAATGGAAACTAATGAAAAACTGTTTTTT